This passage covers 17 T cell receptor beta chains from one sample sequenced in a study of cytomegalovirus exposure and HLA in healthy donors. The PCR made use of 60 Vbeta and 13 Jbeta primers. Generated by immunoSEQ multiplex PCR, the TCRdb table keeps only in-frame clones and is missing some. In total, the table holds 180,000 or so clones. What was sequenced was PBMCs. The origin of the receptors is a woman aged 18-30 years in good health and CMV-seropositive.

The CDR3 loop is CASSLMGGSSYNEQFF. In nucleotides, the CDR3 is TGCGCCAGCAGCTTGATGGGCGGGAGCTCCTACAATGAGCAGTTCTTC. J is TRBJ2-1 and V is TRBV5-1, with 7 bases lining up with TRBD2. V shed 1 base and J 0 bases; nucleotides not matched to a gene: 4. Germline-derived CDR1 and CDR2 are SGHRS and YFSETQ. This CDR3 region has 16 residues.

The chain is built from TRBV19 and TRBJ2-1; 7 positions agree with TRBD1. CDR1 is LNHDA, CDR2 SQIVND, per germline (reference sequence). Trimming cost V 5 bases and J 0 bases; bases outside gene matches: 4. This CDR3 has 15 residues. The DNA for the CDR3 is TGTGCCAGTAGTGTGGGACAGAACTCCTACAATGAGCAGTTCTTC. Its translation is CASSVGQNSYNEQFF.

This chain joins TRBV13 and TRBJ1-4; 10 nucleotides match TRBD1. Germline lookup yields CDR1 PRHDT and CDR2 FYEKMQ (reference sequence). CDR3 size: 16 residues. V shed 5 bases, J shed 12 bases, and the junction held 15 bases outside the gene matches. Here the CDR3 reads CASSAWTGGGQRELFF. CDR3 sequence (DNA): TGTGCCAGCAGCGCCTGGACAGGGGGGGGGCAGAGGGAACTGTTTTTT.

The chain is built from TRBV7-9 and TRBJ1-2; D uncertain. Trimming took 1 base from V and 0 from J, leaving 12 bases between them. CDR3 size: 16 residues. Germline V gene lookup returns CDR1 SEHNR and CDR2 FQNEAQ (reference sequence). CDR3 sequence (DNA): TGTGCCAGCAGCTTAGTGGGTCCCCAGGCTAACTATGGCTACACCTTC. This encodes CASSLVGPQANYGYTF.

The chain carries TRBV6-1 and TRBJ2-7; the D gene is possibly TRBD1 (5 bases). Germline-derived CDR1 and CDR2 are MNHNS and SASEGT. The ends were cut back, 1 base at V and 2 bases at J, with 12 bases in the middle. This CDR3 spans 15 amino acids. CDR3 loop: CASSEEEQAPYEQYF. In nucleotides, the CDR3 is TGTGCCAGCAGTGAAGAGGAACAGGCCCCCTACGAGCAGTACTTC.

This chain joins TRBV5-1 and TRBJ2-5, with D perhaps matching TRBD1 (6 bases). Germline V gene lookup returns CDR1 SGHRS and CDR2 YFSETQ. Deletions cut 4 bases from V and 3 bases from J, with 13 bases between. The CDR3 totals 14 residues. CDR3 sequence reads: CASSPLGHEETQYF. The CDR3 bases are TGCGCCAGCAGCCCCCTGGGACACGAAGAGACCCAGTACTTC.

The gene calls are TRBV5-4 and TRBJ1-3; maybe TRBD1 (5 bases). Germline V gene data show CDR1 as SGHNT and CDR2 as YYREEE (reference sequence). With 0 bases removed from V and 0 bases from J, the gap between germline ends came to 13 bases. This CDR3 is 17 amino acids long. The CDR3 here is CASSLGGADPSGNTIYF. The CDR3 region has the DNA TGTGCCAGCAGCTTGGGTGGGGCGGATCCCTCTGGAAACACCATATATTTT.

This chain connects TRBV4-1 to TRBJ2-3; 7 bases fit TRBD2. V shed 0 bases and J 3 bases; nucleotides not matched to a gene: 3. The CDR3 loop spans 15 amino acids. Looked up from germline, CDR1 is MGHRA and CDR2 is YSYEKL. CDR3 sequence: CASSQERELTDTQYF. The CDR3 DNA reads TGCGCCAGCAGCCAAGAGCGGGAGTTGACAGATACGCAGTATTTT.

The gene calls are TRBV29-1 and TRBJ1-2; no clear D gene. CDR3 length: 11 residues. Per germline, CDR1 SQVTM and CDR2 ANQGSEA. V was clipped by 4 bases and J by 10 bases, with 13 bases between them. CDR3 DNA sequence: TGCAGCGTTGCGGAGAGTACTTCCTACACCTTC. Translated: CSVAESTSYTF.

The chain recombines TRBV4-3 with TRBJ2-5, with 11 positions matching TRBD2. Germline loops: CDR1 LGHNA, CDR2 YSLEER. There are 17 residues in the CDR3. The trim removed 4 bases at V and 2 bases at J, leaving 9 bases unmatched. CDR3: CASSPLAGGLPQETQYF. The CDR3 nucleotides read TGCGCCAGCAGCCCCTTAGCGGGGGGGCTTCCGCAAGAGACCCAGTACTTC.

The chain recombines TRBV6-1 with TRBJ1-1; D is perhaps TRBD1 (6 bases). Looked up from germline, CDR1 is MNHNS and CDR2 is SASEGT. The CDR3 is made up of 13 amino acids. V gave up 7 bases and J gave up 1 base, with 10 bases separating them. Written as DNA, the CDR3 is TGTGCCAGCACCTTACAGGGGAACACTGAAGCTTTCTTT. This encodes CASTLQGNTEAFF.

The gene calls are TRBV30 and TRBJ1-2; 8 bases line up with TRBD1. The CDR3 has 14 residues. Unmatched junction bases numbered 11, after V lost 6 bases and J lost 5 bases. CDR1 and CDR2 from the germline V gene are GTSNPN and SVGIG (reference sequence). CDR3 amino acids: CACFRTGLTYGYTF. CDR3 coding DNA: TGTGCCTGCTTCAGGACAGGGTTGACATATGGCTACACCTTC.

The rearrangement links TRBV10-2 to TRBJ2-7, with D maybe TRBD2 (6 bases). This CDR3 is 14 amino acids long. Germline V CDR1 and CDR2: WSHSY, SAAADI. Between the trimmed V and J ends, which lost 6 bases and 2 bases, there was a span of 14 bases. CDR3 sequence: CASSILAEAYEQYF. DNA of the CDR3: TGCGCCAGCAGCATCTTAGCGGAAGCCTACGAGCAGTACTTC.

The chain has TRBV28 and TRBJ1-5, with D perhaps TRBD1 (5 bases). Trimming removed 5 bases at V and 1 base at J, with 15 bases between. CDR3 length: 16 amino acids. Germline CDR1 and CDR2: MDHEN and SYDVKM. CDR3 bases: TGTGCCAGCAGTCAGATCCACAGGTTGAGCAATCAGCCCCAGCATTTT. Translation gives CASSQIHRLSNQPQHF.

V usage is TRBV6-1 and J usage is TRBJ1-1; D remains unclear. Deletions cut 7 bases from V and 0 bases from J, with 9 bases between. This CDR3 region has 13 residues. The germline CDR1 and CDR2 sequences are MNHNS and SASEGT. CDR3 sequence (DNA): TGTGCCAGCACTAATCTGCTGAACACTGAAGCTTTCTTT. This encodes CASTNLLNTEAFF.

This chain connects TRBV5-5 to TRBJ1-2, with 9 positions matching TRBD1. V lost 1 base to trimming and J lost 6 bases; unmatched junction nucleotides: 10. In germline, CDR1 is SGHKS, CDR2 YYEKEE (reference sequence). The CDR3 is 16 amino acids. Written as DNA, the CDR3 is TGTGCCAGCAGCTTGAGTACGACGGACAGGGGAGATGGCTACACCTTC. Its protein is CASSLSTTDRGDGYTF.

The rearrangement links TRBV6-1 to TRBJ2-3; tentatively, D is TRBD1 (5 bases). V was trimmed by 2 bases and J by 6 bases, leaving 18 bases between them. Germline values: CDR1 MNHNS, CDR2 SASEGT. The CDR3 runs 16 residues. CDR3 loop: CASSEIEGGAADTQYF. CDR3 nucleotides: TGTGCCAGCAGTGAAATAGAAGGTGGGGCGGCGGATACGCAGTATTTT.